A single T cell receptor (beta chain) is shown here with its context. Its antigen is unidentified. Method: immunoSEQ multiplex PCR; TCRdb's copy keeps in-frame clones and lacks some. The sample yields more than 70,000 clones, roughly 80% seen once. The source of the sample is a study of OX40 agonist ivuxolimab in advanced cancers. Whole-study findings and limits: Low clonal expansion, among the lowest seen, marked partial responders at 0.1-3.0 mg/kg.

Germline V gives CDR1 SGHNT, CDR2 YYREEE (reference sequence). This CDR3 has 15 residues. Deletions cut 0 bases from V and 3 bases from J, with 10 bases between. The sequence derives from an adult with an advanced solid tumor such as melanoma, head and neck, liver or kidney cancer. This chain uses TRBV5-4 with TRBJ1-3, with D possibly TRBD1 on 6 matching bases. The sequenced sample was CD4+ or CD8+ T cells sorted from blood, obtained in a trial of the OX40 agonist ivuxolimab. The chain's CDR3 is CASSLDSRGGNTIYF. DNA of the CDR3: TGTGCCAGCAGCTTGGATAGCAGGGGTGGAAACACCATATATTTT.